The present T cell receptor beta chain was sequenced within a study of T cell responses to AZD1222 COVID-19 vaccine. Only in-frame clones appear in the TCRdb table, and some are missing; sequencing was by immunoSEQ multiplex PCR. The table shows about 150,000 clones, with over 75% occurring only once. This CDR3 is 15 amino acids long. Germline V lookup: CDR1 SGHRS, CDR2 YFSETQ. V was pared by 3 bases and J by 5 bases, with 7 bases of the junction left unmatched. The sample here was peripheral blood, taken 28 days after the second AZD1222 dose. The chain links TRBV5-1 to TRBJ2-1; 8 bases map to TRBD2. This clonotype was obtained from an adult who received the AZD1222 COVID-19 vaccine. The CDR3 nucleotides are TGCGCCAGCAGCTCATTAGCGGGACTAAACAATGAGCAGTTCTTC. Translating it yields CASSSLAGLNNEQFF. Full variable domain (missing parts from reference TRBV5-1 and TRBJ2-1): KAGVTQTPRYLIKTRGQQVTLSCSPISGHRSVSWYQQTPGQGLQFLFEYFSETQRNKGNFPGRFSGRQFSNSRSEMNVSTLELGDSALYLCASSSLAGLNNEQFFGPGTRLTVL.